These 8 T cell receptor beta chains came from one sample sequenced in a study of radiation and T cells in renal cell carcinoma. Libraries were prepared by immunoSEQ multiplex PCR; TCRdb keeps only in-frame clonotypes and omits some of them. This repertoire shows approximately 15,000 clones, 50% to 65% found once; its top ten account for approximately 10%. This sample's treatment: treatment-naive control, cytoreductive nephrectomy. The material sequenced was tumor tissue, taken from a patient whose treatment was nephrectomy without radiotherapy. The receptors here all came from a man in his forties with renal cell carcinoma.

The V gene is TRBV14, the J gene TRBJ2-7; TRBD1 agrees at 7 bases. V lost 0 bases, J lost 4 bases, and 0 bases stayed unmatched. The germline V gene encodes CDR1 SGHDN and CDR2 FVKESK. This CDR3 has 13 amino acids. CDR3 sequence reads: CASSQDRGYEQYF. The CDR3 DNA sequence: TGTGCCAGCAGCCAAGACAGGGGGTACGAGCAGTACTTC. Using reference TRBV14 and TRBJ2-7 for the parts outside the CDR3, the full variable domain is EAGVTQFPSHSVIEKGQTVTLRCDPISGHDNLYWYRRVMGKEIKFLLHFVKESKQDESGMPNNRFLAERTGGTYSTLKVQPAELEDSGVYFCASSQDRGYEQYFGPGTRLTVT.

The chain combines TRBV5-6 with TRBJ1-2; 8 bases fit TRBD1. The CDR3 is made up of 14 amino acids. The J segment lost 4 bases and the V segment lost 5 bases, leaving 7 bases of the junction unmatched. Germline CDR1 and CDR2: SGHDT and YYEEEE. In nucleotides, the CDR3 is TGTGCCAGCAGAAACCAGGGGGCTATCTATGGCTACACCTTC. Translated, it gives CASRNQGAIYGYTF.

The table lists this clone with a few counts. Other DNA sequences in this sample translate to the same CDR3. The chain couples TRBV4-3 to TRBJ2-7; no firm D call. V lost 4 bases and J 5 bases, leaving 6 bases between the germline ends. The CDR3 has 11 residues. Germline V gives CDR1 LGHNA, CDR2 YSLEER. The CDR3 loop is CASSLGDEQYF. The DNA of the CDR3 is TGCGCCAGCAGCCTTGGGGACGAGCAGTACTTC.

By its share, this clone is medium-sized. The chain recombines TRBV2 with TRBJ1-5; D is perhaps TRBD1 (6 bases). The germline gives CDR1 SNHLY, CDR2 FYNNEI. V was trimmed by 5 bases and J by 0 bases, leaving 11 bases between them. This CDR3 contains 15 residues. CDR3 residues: CASSLGQLSNQPQHF. In DNA, the CDR3 is TGTGCCAGCAGTCTCGGACAGCTTAGCAATCAGCCCCAGCATTTT.

This clone was recorded only once. This sequence joins TRBV5-5 and TRBJ1-6; D is unclear. V was clipped by 1 base and J by 7 bases, with 15 bases between them. Germline CDR1 reads SGHKS; CDR2 reads YYEKEE (reference sequence). The CDR3 has 16 amino acids. The CDR3 is CASSLIPGGNNSPLHF. As DNA, the CDR3 is TGTGCCAGCAGCTTGATTCCCGGAGGGAACAATTCACCCCTCCACTTT.

This clone has only a few counts. The chain recombines TRBV19 with TRBJ2-7; possible D gene TRBD1, 5 bases. Trimming took 1 base from V and 5 from J, leaving 12 bases between them. CDR3 length equals 14 residues. The V gene's germline CDR1 is LNHDA and CDR2 SQIVND (reference sequence). CDR3 in amino acids: CASSIGGPRNEQYF. The CDR3 DNA sequence: TGTGCCAGTAGTATAGGGGGCCCACGGAACGAGCAGTACTTC.

J is TRBJ2-3 and V is TRBV19; TRBD2 matches at 7 bases. CDR1 is LNHDA and CDR2 is SQIVND in the germline V gene (reference sequence). The CDR3 has 12 amino acids. V lost 5 bases and J lost 4; bases outside the gene matches: 0. CDR3 in DNA: TGTGCCAGTAGTCGGGGGGCAGATACGCAGTATTTT. The encoded protein is CASSRGADTQYF.

The V gene is TRBV5-6, the J gene TRBJ2-7, with a possible D match to TRBD2 (6 bases). Germline CDR1 reads SGHDT; CDR2 reads YYEEEE. V lost 4 bases to trimming and J lost 1 base, with 21 bases between them. The CDR3 has 17 amino acids. The CDR3 DNA reads TGTGCCAGCAGCCCCCTAGGTGGTGGGACTGCATCCTACGAGCAGTACTTC. It translates to CASSPLGGGTASYEQYF.